This T cell receptor (beta chain) originates from a study of T cells in Graves' hyperthyroidism and ophthalmopathy. This CDR3 has 13 amino acids. CDR1 and CDR2 from the germline V gene are MNHNS and SASEGT. V was pared by 6 bases and J by 4 bases, with 9 bases between. An approximately 9.8 ml volume of fresh peripheral blood provided the PBMCs. RNA transcripts served as the template for amplifying TCR beta CDR3 regions. In the first-round RT-PCR of the TCR CDR3, the HTBI primer set was used. In TCRdb, the multiplex PCR reads were re-called with MiXCR into one record per CDR3 protein. The table includes under 650,000 distinct CDR3 sequences, under 20% detected once.

The rearrangement uses TRBV6-1 and TRBJ1-4; TRBD1 might be the D (6 bases). Sequenced material: blood. The source of this sequence is a woman under 40 with Graves' hyperthyroidism. CDR3 nucleotides: TGTGCCAGCAGACAGGGTCATAATGAAAAACTGTTTTTT. Encoded protein: CASRQGHNEKLFF.